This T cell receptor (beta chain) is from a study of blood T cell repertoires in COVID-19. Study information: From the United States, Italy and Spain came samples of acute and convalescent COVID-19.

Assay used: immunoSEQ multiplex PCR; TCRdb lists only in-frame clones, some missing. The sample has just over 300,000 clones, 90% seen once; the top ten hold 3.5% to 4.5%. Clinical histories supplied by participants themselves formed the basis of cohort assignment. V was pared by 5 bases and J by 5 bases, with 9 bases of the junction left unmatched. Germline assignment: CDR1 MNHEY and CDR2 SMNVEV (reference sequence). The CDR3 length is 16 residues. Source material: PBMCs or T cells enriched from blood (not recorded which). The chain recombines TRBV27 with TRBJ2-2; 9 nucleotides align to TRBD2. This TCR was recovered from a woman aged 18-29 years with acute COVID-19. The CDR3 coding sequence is TGTGCCAGCAGTCCGAAGGGTCTAGCGGGGACCGGGGAGCTGTTTTTT. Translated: CASSPKGLAGTGELFF.